The T cell receptor beta chain under discussion was sequenced for a study of vaccination effects on CD4 cells after COVID-19. This CDR3 has 13 amino acids. Germline V lookup: CDR1 MNHEY, CDR2 SVGAGI. Trimming left V 0 bases short and J 6 bases short, with 8 bases between. TCRdb's table, derived via immunoSEQ multiplex PCR, lists solely in-frame clones and lacks some. The table lists about 50,000 clones, about 74% of them singletons, with 5.4% in the top ten. Having been cultured for 9 to 11 days, the cells underwent CD4+ T cell isolation. The person had PCR-confirmed SARS-CoV-2 infection between March and December 2020. It was two doses of either the BNT162b2 or mRNA-1273 vaccine that participants received. On day 3 and again on day 7, half the medium was replaced with IL-2 medium. As for this clone: The antigen is undetermined.

Notes on the study in general: Clones arising from infection and from vaccination showed marked clonal contraction late after vaccination.

This rearrangement joins TRBV6-5 to TRBJ1-2; D remains ambiguous. Here the sequenced sample was CD4+ T cells from PBMCs cultured without peptide, taken after COVID-19 vaccination. The sequence was obtained from a human donor who had a prior SARS-CoV-2 infection. This CDR3 reads CASSYSIGDGYTF. Written as DNA, the CDR3 is TGTGCCAGCAGTTACTCGATTGGGGATGGCTACACCTTC.